A single sample gave rise to the 8 T cell receptor beta chains below, sequenced in a study of blood T cell repertoires in COVID-19. Profiled with immunoSEQ multiplex PCR; TCRdb holds only in-frame clones, not every one. The sample gives 100,000 to 150,000 clones, more than 80% of which show up once; less than 3.5% is in the top ten. Sequences were obtained from peripheral blood. These receptors all come from a woman older than 75 with COVID-19, enrolled during active disease.

The rearrangement uses TRBV4-2 and TRBJ1-5, with TRBD1 matching 9 bases. V dropped 0 bases and J dropped 7; count of bases not matched to a gene: 4. Germline V gene sequence: CDR1 LGHNA, CDR2 YNFKEQ. This CDR3 has 15 residues. The CDR3 coding sequence is TGTGCCAGCAGCCAAGACGGACAGGGGAGGCAGCCCCAGCATTTT. This gives the protein CASSQDGQGRQPQHF.

The rearrangement links TRBV15 to TRBJ2-7, with D possibly TRBD1 on 5 matching bases. Trimming stripped 5 bases from V and 3 bases from J, with 17 bases between. Germline-derived CDR1 and CDR2 are LNHNV and YYDKDF (reference sequence). The CDR3 is made up of 15 amino acids. CDR3 nucleotides: TGTGCCACCAGCCCCCTAAGAGGACAAGGCTACGAGCAGTACTTC. This encodes CATSPLRGQGYEQYF.

The chain couples TRBV11-2 to TRBJ2-7, with TRBD1 identical over 9 bases. Germline values: CDR1 SGHAT, CDR2 FQNNGV. The V segment lost 5 bases and the J segment 0 bases; nucleotides outside the gene matches: 11. The CDR3 loop spans 17 amino acids. The CDR3 DNA is TGTGCCAGCAGCCCGGACAGGGGCCGACTTCGCTCCTACGAGCAGTACTTC. Its protein is CASSPDRGRLRSYEQYF.

V and J are TRBV2 and TRBJ2-2; possible D gene TRBD1, 6 bases. Trimming stripped 4 bases from V and 0 bases from J, with 9 bases between. This CDR3 has 15 amino acids. Germline CDR1 reads SNHLY; CDR2 reads FYNNEI. This CDR3 reads CASSAGTSNTGELFF. CDR3 nucleotides: TGTGCCAGCAGTGCCGGGACATCGAACACCGGGGAGCTGTTTTTT.

The chain combines TRBV3-1 (or the pseudogene TRBV3-2) with TRBJ1-2; D gene unclear. Trimming removed 0 bases from V and 8 bases from J, with 10 bases in between. The V gene's germline CDR1 is LGHDT and CDR2 YNNKEL (reference sequence). The CDR3 has 13 residues. CDR3 sequence: CASSQDLRAGYTF. DNA for the CDR3: TGTGCCAGCAGCCAAGATCTACGCGCAGGCTACACCTTC.

CDR3 in amino acids: CAISESAGHNNEQFF. In DNA form, the CDR3 reads TGTGCCATCAGTGAGTCAGCGGGGCATAACAATGAGCAGTTCTTC. The chain uses TRBV10-3 and TRBJ2-1; 7 bases are shared with TRBD2. The CDR3 has 15 residues. Germline V CDR1 and CDR2: ENHRY, SYGVKD. J gave up 5 bases and V 0 bases, and 4 bases lay outside the gene matches.

The chain joins TRBV18 to TRBJ1-1; 9 bases align to TRBD1. The CDR3 is 16 residues long. After removal of 3 bases from V and 1 base from J, the junction contained 6 bases not matched to a gene. CDR1 and CDR2 from the germline V gene are KGHSH and LQKENI. This CDR3 is CASSPTGGTGNTEAFF. In DNA, the CDR3 is TGTGCCAGCTCACCTACAGGGGGCACAGGGAACACTGAAGCTTTCTTT.

The V gene is TRBV2, the J gene TRBJ2-3; 7 bases align to TRBD2. The germline V gene encodes CDR1 SNHLY and CDR2 FYNNEI. The CDR3 totals 14 residues. The junction had 2 bases not matched to a gene; V was cut back by 4 bases and J by 1 base. CDR3 DNA sequence: TGTGCCAGCAGTGGGCTAGCGGGCACAGATACGCAGTATTTT. It encodes CASSGLAGTDTQYF.